The rows below give T cell receptor beta chains drawn from one sample of a study of neurological immune-mediated disorders. TCRdb re-called the 5' RACE reads through MiXCR, storing one row per CDR3 protein. The sample has 15,000 to 20,000 distinct CDR3 sequences, roughly 10% seen once. Sequencing was done on a sample of CD8+ T cells from blood. The origin of the receptors is a woman aged 45-59 years in good health. CDR3s include the opening cysteine and the closing phenylalanine or tryptophan. The D gene is left open where the match is weak. Expanded clones get a size class; other rows say once, few or many, or leave the size out.

j_call clone_size v_call d_call cdr3_aa cdr3_nt
TRBJ2-3 many TRBV27 NA CASSSKLTDTQYF TGTGCCAGCAGTTCGAAACTCACAGATACGCAGTATTTT
TRBJ1-2 many TRBV7-9 NA CASSPSGTDDGYTF TGTGCCAGCAGCCCCTCCGGGACGGATGATGGCTACACCTTC
TRBJ1-1 many TRBV9 NA CASSLGGDLGTEAFF TGTGCCAGCAGCCTCGGGGGGGACCTCGGCACTGAAGCTTTCTTT
TRBJ2-1 many TRBV9 NA CASSHRTDYNEQFF TGTGCCAGCAGCCACCGGACAGACTACAATGAGCAGTTCTTC
TRBJ2-5 many TRBV12-5 TRBD1 CASGLAGTGRGETQYF TGTGCTAGTGGCCTTGCCGGGACAGGGCGAGGGGAGACCCAGTACTTC
TRBJ2-7 many TRBV6-6 TRBD1 CATTQQGYSYEQYF TGTGCCACAACCCAACAGGGGTACTCCTACGAGCAGTACTTC
TRBJ2-2 many TRBV7-8 TRBD2 CASSSPGEGHGELFF TGTGCCAGCAGCTCGCCCGGGGAGGGCCACGGGGAGCTGTTTTTT
TRBJ2-3 NA TRBV7-8 NA CVSAGGAGVFDTQYF TGTGTCAGTGCTGGGGGGGCGGGAGTTTTTGATACGCAGTATTTT
TRBJ1-4 many TRBV5-1 TRBD1 CASSLRTGEKLFF TGCGCCAGCAGCCTAAGGACAGGGGAAAAACTGTTTTTT
TRBJ1-2 many TRBV7-2 NA CASSLSGGAHGYTF TGTGCCAGCAGCTTATCCGGGGGCGCCCATGGCTACACCTTC
TRBJ2-1 many TRBV12-3/TRBV12-4 NA CASGLLVGPLDEQFF TGTGCCAGCGGACTTCTGGTCGGCCCTTTGGATGAGCAGTTCTTC
TRBJ1-6 many TRBV27 NA CASRPGRAGTPLHF TGTGCCAGCAGGCCCGGGCGGGCCGGGACACCCCTCCACTTT
TRBJ2-7 many TRBV2 NA CASSERDGSTYEQYF TGTGCCAGCAGTGAGAGGGACGGGAGCACCTACGAGCAGTACTTC
TRBJ2-7 many TRBV5-1 TRBD2 CASSFGGSTSEQYF TGCGCCAGCAGCTTTGGCGGGAGTACCTCCGAGCAGTACTTC
TRBJ2-4 many TRBV20-1 NA CSARTLAKNIQYF TGCAGTGCTAGAACCCTAGCCAAAAACATTCAGTACTTC
TRBJ2-1 many TRBV20-1 NA CSASPLATVSYNEQFF TGCAGTGCCTCACCCCTTGCCACAGTATCCTACAATGAGCAGTTCTTC
TRBJ1-1 NA TRBV3-1 NA CASSQGHTEAFF TGTGCCAGCAGCCAAGGTCACACTGAAGCTTTCTTT
TRBJ2-7 many TRBV11-2 TRBD2 CASSSPLTSGYEQYF TGTGCCAGCAGCTCTCCTCTAACTAGCGGCTACGAGCAGTACTTC
TRBJ1-5 many TRBV27 NA CASSLFGGQPQHF TGTGCCAGCAGTTTATTCGGGGGTCAGCCCCAGCATTTT
TRBJ2-2 many TRBV5-1 TRBD2 CASSGGEANTGELFF TGCGCCAGCAGTGGGGGGGAAGCGAACACCGGGGAGCTGTTTTTT
TRBJ2-5 many TRBV6-1 NA CASSRHPGRQETQYF TGTGCCAGCAGTAGACATCCGGGACGGCAAGAGACCCAGTACTTC
TRBJ2-2 many TRBV29-1 NA CSVPVRPTRDLGTGELFF TGCAGCGTCCCCGTACGCCCGACGCGGGATTTGGGTACCGGGGAGCTGTTTTTT
TRBJ1-1 many TRBV6-2/TRBV6-3 NA CASSYTRGTEAFF TGTGCCAGCAGTTATACTAGGGGCACTGAAGCTTTCTTT
TRBJ1-2 many TRBV27 NA CASSLRDGFYYGYTF TGTGCCAGCAGTCTTCGGGACGGATTTTATTATGGCTACACCTTC
TRBJ2-6 many TRBV20-1 NA CSAREESPGLRGANVLTF TGCAGTGCTAGAGAGGAGTCCCCAGGATTGCGAGGGGCCAACGTCCTGACTTTC
TRBJ2-3 few TRBV29-1 TRBD1 CSVEIYSGTGVDTQYF TGCAGCGTTGAAATTTACTCCGGGACAGGGGTAGATACGCAGTATTTT
TRBJ2-3 many TRBV5-6 NA CASNNIQDTQYF TGTGCCAGCAACAATATCCAAGATACGCAGTATTTT
TRBJ2-1 many TRBV5-5 TRBD1 CASSKEGQGYNEQFF TGTGCCAGCAGCAAGGAGGGACAGGGATACAATGAGCAGTTCTTC
TRBJ2-7 many TRBV5-1 TRBD2 CASSFPAVAGKYEQYF TGCGCCAGCAGCTTCCCCGCGGTAGCGGGAAAATACGAGCAGTACTTC
TRBJ1-3 many TRBV28 TRBD1 CASDLTGDGNTIYF TGTGCCAGCGACCTCACAGGGGACGGAAACACCATATATTTT
TRBJ2-1 many TRBV5-1 NA CASSFGGDEQFF TGCGCCAGCAGCTTCGGTGGGGATGAGCAGTTCTTC
TRBJ2-1 NA TRBV5-1 NA CASGGWRNEQFF TGCGCCAGCGGGGGTTGGAGGAATGAGCAGTTCTTC
TRBJ2-2 NA TRBV5-1 NA CASCGAPSAELFF TGCGCCAGCTGCGGAGCGCCGTCAGCAGAGCTGTTTTTT